This T cell receptor (beta chain) was captured by sequencing in a study of regulatory T cells in long-lasting Graves disease. Study-wide results and caveats: It was in persistent disease that TRBV28, TRBJ1-2 and TRBJ2-5 were favored.

In regard to this clonotype: Its matching antigen is unknown.

The authors built TCR beta libraries using iRepertoire HTBI primers and Arm-PCR of CDR3 regions. TCRdb reprocessed the multiplex PCR reads with MiXCR, giving one entry per CDR3 protein. The sample lists under 350,000 distinct CDR3 sequences; 22% were seen once. Sample time point: persistent/refractory GD, antithyroid drugs over 5 years with positive TRAb. PBMC-extracted RNA yielded the TCR library. As a group, patients came from one endocrinology department in Xi'an, China. This CDR3 region has 16 residues. With 4 bases clipped from V and 2 bases from J, the junction kept 5 bases outside the gene matches. CDR1 and CDR2 (germline): ENHRY, SYGVKD.

The origin of this receptor is a female donor with Graves disease. This rearrangement joins TRBV10-3 to TRBJ1-1; 12 positions match TRBD1. The material was peripheral blood mononuclear cells (PBMCs), obtained when the disease was refractory, from a patient treated with antithyroid drugs. The CDR3 is CAISVTGTGGNTEAFF. The CDR3 DNA is TGTGCCATCAGTGTGACCGGGACAGGGGGCAACACTGAAGCTTTCTTT.